This T cell receptor (beta chain) was sequenced during a study of blood T cell repertoires in COVID-19. On the study more broadly: Samples representing acute and convalescent COVID-19 were sourced from the United States, Italy and Spain. Nucleic acid was either cDNA or gDNA, and it came from T cells, B-cell-depleted T cells, or PBMCs.

This clone was detected once. Methods used by the authors: The assay estimated nucleated cells by amplifying reference gene primers. Some clones are missing from TCRdb's copy, which holds only in-frame ones; the method was immunoSEQ multiplex PCR. Clone size and V and J calls were adopted from that table, with D and trimming inferred from the DNA. The repertoire has around 30,000 clones, 65% to 70% of them found once; the top ten carry 17%. The CDR3 runs 16 residues. The V and J ends lost 5 bases and 10 bases, in that order; junction bases with no gene match: 12. Germline lookup yields CDR1 MNHEY and CDR2 SVGEGT.

The source material was peripheral blood. The TCR originated in a human donor in a cohort sampled during active COVID-19. The chain couples TRBV6-2 or TRBV6-3 to TRBJ1-6; TRBD1 aligns across 9 bases. CDR3 in DNA: TGTGCCAGCAGTGGGGCCCTGGGACAGGGCGGCTCACCCCTCCACTTT. Its translation: CASSGALGQGGSPLHF.